This is a list of T cell receptor beta chains from one sample in a study of control samples from healthy donors and cancer patients. Clones were read by immunoSEQ multiplex PCR, and TCRdb kept only the in-frame ones, dropping some. Found here are about 60,000 clones, about nine tenths of them singletons; the top ten hold 0.95% to 1.5%. Sequencing input: PBMCs. Receptors were obtained from a woman between 50 and 59 years old with colorectal cancer. The CDR3 runs from the conserved cysteine through the conserved F or W. The order of the fields is CDR3 length, D gene, V gene, clone size, J gene, CDR3 DNA, CDR3 protein. The D gene is left open where the match is weak. A clone size is listed for some rows: how often the clone was seen (once, few, many), or a class if it is expanded.

len: 13
d_gene: NA
v_gene: TRBV27
abundance: once
j_gene: TRBJ2-3
CDR3nt: TGTGCCAGCAGTACGAGCGGGTCAGATACGCAGTATTTT
CDR3aa: CASSTSGSDTQYF

len: 14
d_gene: NA
v_gene: TRBV14
abundance: NA
j_gene: TRBJ1-1
CDR3nt: TGTGCCAGCAGCCCACTCCGGGGGAGCACTGAAGCTTTCTTT
CDR3aa: CASSPLRGSTEAFF

len: 11
d_gene: TRBD1
v_gene: TRBV7-9
abundance: NA
j_gene: TRBJ1-4
CDR3nt: TGTGCCAGTGGAGGGGGCGTTGGACTGTTTTTT
CDR3aa: CASGGGVGLFF

len: 18
d_gene: NA
v_gene: TRBV10-3
abundance: NA
j_gene: TRBJ2-5
CDR3nt: TGTGCCATCAGTGAGTCGAATCCGACGGAGATAGGGGAAGAGACCCAGTACTTC
CDR3aa: CAISESNPTEIGEETQYF

len: 15
d_gene: NA
v_gene: TRBV6-6
abundance: NA
j_gene: TRBJ2-1
CDR3nt: TGTGCCAGCAGTTACGAGGGGAGTACACACAATGAGCAGTTCTTC
CDR3aa: CASSYEGSTHNEQFF

len: 15
d_gene: NA
v_gene: TRBV4-1
abundance: NA
j_gene: TRBJ2-1
CDR3nt: TGCGCCAGCAGCCAAGAATCGGCCCGGGACAATGAGCAGTTCTTC
CDR3aa: CASSQESARDNEQFF

len: 15
d_gene: NA
v_gene: TRBV9
abundance: NA
j_gene: TRBJ2-2
CDR3nt: TGTGCCAGCAGCGCCCGGGACCCAGGCGCCGGGGAGCTGTTTTTT
CDR3aa: CASSARDPGAGELFF

len: 13
d_gene: NA
v_gene: TRBV2
abundance: NA
j_gene: TRBJ2-3
CDR3nt: TGTGCCAGCAGTCTACTAAGCACAGATACGCAGTATTTT
CDR3aa: CASSLLSTDTQYF

len: 16
d_gene: NA
v_gene: TRBV6-5
abundance: NA
j_gene: TRBJ2-1
CDR3nt: TGTGCCAGCAGTTACTCGTGGGGGGCCAAGGACAATGAGCAGTTCTTC
CDR3aa: CASSYSWGAKDNEQFF

len: 13
d_gene: NA
v_gene: TRBV11-1
abundance: NA
j_gene: TRBJ2-5
CDR3nt: TGTGCCATTCGGACGGGCCCAGCGGAGACCCAGTACTTC
CDR3aa: CAIRTGPAETQYF

len: 13
d_gene: NA
v_gene: TRBV27
abundance: NA
j_gene: TRBJ2-3
CDR3nt: TGTGCCAGCAGTTTACCGGGGACAGATACGCAGTATTTT
CDR3aa: CASSLPGTDTQYF

len: 14
d_gene: NA
v_gene: TRBV13
abundance: NA
j_gene: TRBJ1-1
CDR3nt: TGTGCCAGCAGCTTAGCTTCCCGGGATACTGAAGCTTTCTTT
CDR3aa: CASSLASRDTEAFF

len: 13
d_gene: NA
v_gene: TRBV10-2
abundance: NA
j_gene: TRBJ1-1
CDR3nt: TGCGCCAGCAGTGAGTCGACGGCAGCAGAAGCTTTCTTT
CDR3aa: CASSESTAAEAFF

len: 18
d_gene: TRBD2
v_gene: TRBV10-3
abundance: NA
j_gene: TRBJ2-3
CDR3nt: TGTGCCATCAGTGAACTTGCTAGCGGGGGGACTAGCACAGATACGCAGTATTTT
CDR3aa: CAISELASGGTSTDTQYF

len: 16
d_gene: NA
v_gene: TRBV5-5
abundance: NA
j_gene: TRBJ2-7
CDR3nt: TGTGCCAGCAGCTTGGAAGTAACCGGGTACCTGGTCGAGCAGTACTTC
CDR3aa: CASSLEVTGYLVEQYF

len: 14
d_gene: NA
v_gene: TRBV28
abundance: NA
j_gene: TRBJ1-2
CDR3nt: TGTGCCAGCAGCGAGAGAACAGGGATCTATGGCTACACCTTC
CDR3aa: CASSERTGIYGYTF

len: 15
d_gene: NA
v_gene: TRBV13
abundance: NA
j_gene: TRBJ1-4
CDR3nt: TGTGCCAGCAGCTTAGGTCGAGGGGGGAATGAAAAACTGTTTTTT
CDR3aa: CASSLGRGGNEKLFF

len: 12
d_gene: TRBD2
v_gene: TRBV29-1
abundance: NA
j_gene: TRBJ2-1
CDR3nt: TGCAGCGTTAGCGGGAGCACGAATGAGCAGTTCTTC
CDR3aa: CSVSGSTNEQFF

len: 16
d_gene: NA
v_gene: TRBV9
abundance: NA
j_gene: TRBJ2-3
CDR3nt: TGTGCCAGCAGCCTCCACCCCTCAGGGAGCACAGATACGCAGTATTTT
CDR3aa: CASSLHPSGSTDTQYF

len: 15
d_gene: NA
v_gene: TRBV7-6
abundance: NA
j_gene: TRBJ2-7
CDR3nt: TGTGCCAGCAGCCCAGGAGGACAGACACTCTACGAGCAGTACTTC
CDR3aa: CASSPGGQTLYEQYF

len: 14
d_gene: NA
v_gene: TRBV7-9
abundance: NA
j_gene: TRBJ2-4
CDR3nt: TGTGCCAGCAGTCCTACAGGGTATAGGGACATTCAGTACTTC
CDR3aa: CASSPTGYRDIQYF